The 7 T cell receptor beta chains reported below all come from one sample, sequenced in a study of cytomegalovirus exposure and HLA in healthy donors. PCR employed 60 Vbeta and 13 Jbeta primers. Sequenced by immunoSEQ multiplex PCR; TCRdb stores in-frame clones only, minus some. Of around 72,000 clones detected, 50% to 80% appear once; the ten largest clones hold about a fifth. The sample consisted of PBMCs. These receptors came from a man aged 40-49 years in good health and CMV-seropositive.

This chain's CDR3 is CASSQGQGSYNEQFF. The CDR3 DNA is TGCGCCAGCAGCCAAGGACAGGGCTCCTACAATGAGCAGTTCTTC. The rearrangement uses TRBV4-3 and TRBJ2-1; the match to TRBD1 covers 7 bases. There are 15 residues in the CDR3. V trimming: 1 base; J trimming: 0 bases; junction bases outside the gene matches: 0. From germline, CDR1 is LGHNA and CDR2 YSLEER.

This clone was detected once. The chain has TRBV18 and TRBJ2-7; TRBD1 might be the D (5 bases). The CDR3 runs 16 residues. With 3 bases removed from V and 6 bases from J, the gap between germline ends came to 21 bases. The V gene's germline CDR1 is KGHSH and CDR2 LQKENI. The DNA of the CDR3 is TGTGCCAGCTCACCTTTTCCCTTGATCGACACAGGCGAGCAGTACTTC. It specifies CASSPFPLIDTGEQYF. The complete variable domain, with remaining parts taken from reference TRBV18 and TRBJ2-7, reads NAGVMQNPRHLVRRRGQEARLRCSPMKGHSHVYWYRQLPEEGLKFMVYLQKENIIDESGMPKERFSAEFPKEGPSILRIQQVVRGDSAAYFCASSPFPLIDTGEQYFGPGTRLTVT.

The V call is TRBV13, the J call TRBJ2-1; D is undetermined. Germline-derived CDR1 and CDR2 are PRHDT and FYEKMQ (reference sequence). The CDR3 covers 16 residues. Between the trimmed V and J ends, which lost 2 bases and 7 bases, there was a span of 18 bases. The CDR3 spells CASSLFSLRMINEQFF. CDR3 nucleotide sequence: TGTGCCAGCAGCTTATTTAGCCTTCGGATGATTAATGAGCAGTTCTTC.

Here the CDR3 reads CAWSLRDRGANTQYF. The CDR3, as DNA: TGTGCCTGGAGTCTTAGAGACAGGGGAGCAAATACGCAGTATTTT. V gene TRBV30 combines with J gene TRBJ2-3; 8 bases are a match to TRBD1. Trimming removed 2 bases from V and 7 bases from J; junction bases left unmatched: 11. Germline assignment: CDR1 GTSNPN and CDR2 SVGIG (reference sequence). The CDR3 spans 15 residues.

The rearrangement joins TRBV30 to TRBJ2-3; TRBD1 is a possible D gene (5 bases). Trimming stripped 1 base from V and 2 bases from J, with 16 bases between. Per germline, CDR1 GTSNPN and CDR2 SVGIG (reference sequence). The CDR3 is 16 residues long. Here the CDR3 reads CAWSEPGYRFTDTQYF. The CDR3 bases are TGTGCCTGGAGTGAACCTGGCTACAGGTTCACAGATACGCAGTATTTT.

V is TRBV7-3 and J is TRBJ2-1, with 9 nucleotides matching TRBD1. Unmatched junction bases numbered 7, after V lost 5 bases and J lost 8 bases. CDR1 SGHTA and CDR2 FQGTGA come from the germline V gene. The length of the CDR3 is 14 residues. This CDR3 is CASSRGTGSDEQFF. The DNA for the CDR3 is TGTGCCAGCAGCCGTGGGACAGGGAGTGATGAGCAGTTCTTC.

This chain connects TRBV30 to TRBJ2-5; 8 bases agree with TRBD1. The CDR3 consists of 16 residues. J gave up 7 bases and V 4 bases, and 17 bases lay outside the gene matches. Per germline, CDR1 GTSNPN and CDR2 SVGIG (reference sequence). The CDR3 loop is CAWTSGQAFPRATQYF. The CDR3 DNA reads TGTGCCTGGACCTCGGGACAGGCCTTCCCCAGGGCGACCCAGTACTTC. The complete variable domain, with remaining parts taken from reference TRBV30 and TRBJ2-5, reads SQTIHQWPATLVQPVGSPLSLECTVEGTSNPNLYWYRQAAGRGLQLLFYSVGIGQISSEVPQNLSASRPQDRQFILSSKKLLLSDSGFYLCAWTSGQAFPRATQYFGPGTRLLVL.